The 9 T cell receptor beta chains reported below all come from one sample, sequenced in a study of cytomegalovirus exposure and HLA in healthy donors. Use of 60 Vbeta and 13 Jbeta primers characterized the PCR. Only in-frame clones appear in the TCRdb table, and some are missing; sequencing was by immunoSEQ multiplex PCR. The sample has 200,000 to 250,000 clones; over 65% are singletons. The sequenced sample was PBMCs. These receptors were taken from a young man in good health and CMV-seronegative.

The chain combines TRBV27 with TRBJ2-3; D possibly corresponds to TRBD2 (6 bases). CDR3 length: 15 residues. V lost 0 bases and J 6 bases, leaving 13 bases between the germline ends. Germline values: CDR1 MNHEY, CDR2 SMNVEV (reference sequence). CDR3 protein: CASSLSDYSGDTQYF. For the CDR3, the DNA is TGTGCCAGCAGTTTATCGGACTACTCCGGCGATACGCAGTATTTT.

This chain connects TRBV27 to TRBJ2-2; TRBD1 is a possible D gene (6 bases). Germline assignment: CDR1 MNHEY and CDR2 SMNVEV (reference sequence). Deletions cut 5 bases from V and 4 bases from J, with 17 bases between. The CDR3 totals 16 residues. The CDR3 DNA reads TGTGCCAGCAGTCCCCGGCTGGGGGCGGGCACCGGGGAGCTGTTTTTT. This codes for CASSPRLGAGTGELFF.

This chain links TRBV14 with TRBJ1-2; TRBD1 matches 7 bases. The V and J ends lost 4 bases and 8 bases, in that order; junction bases with no gene match: 13. Germline V lookup: CDR1 SGHDN, CDR2 FVKESK. The CDR3 covers 15 residues. In DNA, the CDR3 is TGTGCCAGCAGCCCTCTCGGAGTAGGGGGCAGCGGCTACACCTTC. Translating gives CASSPLGVGGSGYTF.

This clone was seen only once. DNA of the CDR3: TGTGCCAGCAGCTTAAACAGGGAGACCGAGCAGTACTTC. Translation gives CASSLNRETEQYF. The V and J genes are TRBV11-3 and TRBJ2-7, with D tentatively TRBD1 (6 bases). The CDR3 consists of 13 residues. Trimming took 2 bases from V and 6 from J, leaving 11 bases between them. Germline V gene sequence: CDR1 SGHNT, CDR2 YENEEA.

This clone was recorded a few times. In nucleotides, the CDR3 is TGTGCCAGCAGTGTGTTCTTCGGGGGGCAGTTCTTC. Translating it yields CASSVFFGGQFF. V and J are TRBV25-1 and TRBJ2-1; D is possibly TRBD2 (6 bases). The CDR3 length is 12 residues. Trimming cost V 4 bases and J 12 bases, with 13 bases left between them. Germline V gene sequence: CDR1 MGHDK, CDR2 SYGVNS.

V is TRBV27 and J is TRBJ2-1; the D gene is possibly TRBD1 (6 bases). The CDR3 is 16 amino acids. Germline V gene sequence: CDR1 MNHEY, CDR2 SMNVEV (reference sequence). V was shortened by 0 bases and J by 4 bases, with 13 bases between the two germline ends. The CDR3 spells CASSLSVTGRYNEQFF. The CDR3 DNA is TGTGCCAGCAGTTTATCGGTCACAGGGAGATACAATGAGCAGTTCTTC.

The chain carries TRBV2 and TRBJ2-4; 7 nucleotides agree with TRBD1. There are 11 residues in the CDR3. J gave up 5 bases and V 10 bases, and 2 bases lay outside the gene matches. Germline assignment: CDR1 SNHLY and CDR2 FYNNEI. The CDR3: CATGQENIQYF. As DNA, the CDR3 is TGTGCCACCGGACAGGAAAACATTCAGTACTTC.

The chain combines TRBV21-1 with TRBJ1-5. TRBV21-1 is annotated as a pseudogene. The CDR3 has 17 amino acids. The CDR3 DNA follows: TGTGCCAGCAGCAAATTCTTTTGGGGGGATAGCAATCAGCCCCAGCATTTT. This translates into CASSKFFWGDSNQPQHF.

The chain carries TRBV27 and TRBJ2-5; 13 positions agree with TRBD2. With V trimmed by 3 bases and J by 4 bases, 2 bases remained unmatched. Germline V lookup: CDR1 MNHEY, CDR2 SMNVEV (reference sequence). The CDR3 totals 15 residues. This CDR3 reads CASSFGLAGVETQYF. CDR3 nucleotide sequence: TGTGCCAGCAGTTTCGGACTAGCGGGAGTAGAGACCCAGTACTTC.